The source of this T cell receptor (beta chain) is a study of OX40 agonist ivuxolimab in advanced cancers. Between the trimmed V and J ends, which lost 6 bases and 6 bases, there was a span of 14 bases. The CDR3 consists of 14 residues. The V gene's germline CDR1 is SGHTA and CDR2 FQGTGA. Assay used: immunoSEQ multiplex PCR; TCRdb lists only in-frame clones, some missing. The sample shows some 62,000 clones, around 74% of them seen only once. The chain joins TRBV7-3 to TRBJ2-2, with D possibly TRBD1 on 7 matching bases. The receptor was derived from an adult with an advanced solid tumor such as melanoma, head and neck, liver or kidney cancer. Material: CD4+ or CD8+ T cells sorted from blood, obtained in a trial of the OX40 agonist ivuxolimab. CDR3 in DNA: TGTGCCAGCAGTCGCGGGACAGTCGCCGGGGAGCTGTTTTTT. Translating it yields CASSRGTVAGELFF.